This T cell receptor beta chain was recovered during a study of vaccination and CD4 T cells after COVID-19. Looking at the study overall: SARS-CoV-2, HCoV-NL63, HCoV-OC43 and HCoV-229E supplied the overlapping spike peptides used to stimulate cells. Each control culture was treated with a CEFX pool, an HIV-1 Nef pool, or no peptide.

Germline CDR1 reads ENHRY; CDR2 reads SYGVKD. The CDR3 extends over 15 amino acids. The V segment lost 6 bases and the J segment 5 bases; nucleotides outside the gene matches: 12. As to this clonotype: Its target is not known.

Sequenced with the Oncomine TCR Beta short-read assay was DNA taken from cultured CD4+ T cells. From CD4+ T cells that had been cultured, genomic DNA was extracted. TCRdb used MiXCR to reprocess the PCR reads, holding one entry per CDR3 protein. The profile shows 17,000 or so distinct CDR3 sequences, approximately 36% of them singletons. Indicated treatment: approximately 9-day PBMC culture with coronavirus spike peptide pools or control peptides (ViraFEST assay). V gene TRBV10-3 combines with J gene TRBJ2-7; 8 bases agree with TRBD2. The sequence derives from a human donor who had recovered from COVID-19. Sequencing was done on a sample of CD4+ T cells from blood, cultured in vitro. The CDR3 is CAIRPRAGGSNEQYF. The CDR3 nucleotides read TGTGCCATCAGGCCGCGGGCGGGAGGCTCGAACGAGCAGTACTTC.